This T cell receptor beta chain was captured by sequencing in a study of T cell repertoires in cytomegalovirus infection (dated by TCRdb to between 2018 and 2020). About the investigation overall: Alongside well-studied HLA-B-restricted epitopes, the peptide stimulations were aimed at recently identified HLA-C-restricted CMV epitopes, whose presentation resists viral immunomodulation. Because public TCR beta signatures pointed to carriage of CMV infection together with the matching HLA type, the HLA type of each donor mattered for the analysis.

Sequencing was performed on an Illumina HiSeq 1500. TCRdb cleaned the public reads at Q25 with fastp, built clones with MiXCR and kept in-frame beta chains. CDR3 protein duplicates are merged, each entry listing the most common genes and DNA. Across this sample there are under 130,000 distinct CDR3 sequences, with approximately 45% seen only once. The ten most abundant clones make up roughly 74% of the sample. What the study reported, not specific to this receptor: The ex vivo response was dominated by HLA-C-restricted CMV-specific TCR beta clonotypes, which also provided the single most frequent clonotype in two of eight donors. In both this cohort and an independent roughly 350-donor cohort, the cumulative frequency of public TCR beta family members distinguished carriers of CMV infection plus the relevant HLA type.

As for this clonotype: Its antigen is still unknown. Base qualities were left out, and no much larger clone turns up one base away.

Measured from the cysteine to the phenylalanine, the CDR3 is 15 residues long. Only the CDR3 region is kept as DNA, spanning 45 bases read in frame from base 1. V was cut back by 8 bases and J by 3 bases, leaving a gap of 17 bases between them. The germline V gene encodes CDR1 MNHNS and CDR2 SASEGT. What the treatment or condition label conveys for this sample: in vitro stimulation with specific CMV peptide epitopes to enrich CMV-specific T cells. The chain uses TRBV6-1 and TRBJ1-5; matching of 5 bases hints at TRBD1 as the D gene. Here the sequenced sample was CD8+ T cells from cultured PBMCs, taken from culture after CMV antigen stimulation. This receptor was identified in a human donor in good health (CMV status not recorded). Some clones in this sample may be carry-over from other donors' samples. The DNA reads TGTGCCAGCTGGGGAGGTCGGGGCTACAATCAGCCCCAGCATTTT. Translated, this gives CASWGGRGYNQPQHF.